This T cell receptor beta chain came from a study of vaccination effects on CD4 cells after COVID-19. Across the whole study: Participants received two doses of either the BNT162b2 or mRNA-1273 vaccine. Findings and limits, study-wide: Late post-vaccination samples showed marked contraction of infection- and vaccine-induced clones.

Profiling relied on immunoSEQ multiplex PCR, and the TCRdb table lists in-frame clones only, not all of them. The table records about 70,000 clones, 80% of them present only once. Trimming stripped 5 bases from V and 3 bases from J, with 20 bases between. The CDR3 runs to 17 residues. The germline gives CDR1 LNHDA, CDR2 SQIVND (reference sequence). CD4+ T cells specific for antigen were expanded with viral peptide pools by the ViraFEST assay before sequencing. When about ten days of culture had elapsed, CD4+ T cells were isolated. Nucleocapsid antibody tests were negative, and the vaccine recipients had no prior SARS-CoV-2 infection. Note on this clone: Its antigen is not identified.

This receptor was obtained from a human donor who received a COVID-19 vaccine. Specimen: CD4+ T cells from PBMCs cultured with SARS-CoV-2 spike peptides, collected before COVID-19 vaccination. The chain uses TRBV19 and TRBJ1-5, with D tentatively TRBD1 (6 bases). CDR3 in DNA: TGTGCCAGTAGTCGGCAGGGGAATGGAATGAACAATCAGCCCCAGCATTTT. Translation: CASSRQGNGMNNQPQHF.